The clone carrying this TCR beta chain was observed a handful of times. In TCRdb, the 5' RACE reads were re-called with MiXCR into one record per CDR3 protein. The table has around 40,000 distinct CDR3 sequences, 9.5% to 13% seen once; the top ten hold approximately 8.7%. CDR3 length equals 14 residues. Germline V gives CDR1 LGHNA, CDR2 YNFKEQ. The V end was cut by 0 bases, the J end by 1 base, with 3 bases between. This specimen comes from a study of early T cells in non-severe SARS-CoV-2 infection. This receptor was taken from an adult who was a healthcare worker with PCR-confirmed SARS-CoV-2 infection or an uninfected control (not recorded which). This chain joins TRBV4-2 and TRBJ2-2; no clear D. The sequenced material came from whole blood. The DNA for the CDR3 is TGTGCCAGCAGCCAAGAGGGGAACACCGGGGAGCTGTTTTTT. This gives the protein CASSQEGNTGELFF.